This T cell receptor beta chain came from a study of response to subunit inactivated influenza vaccine. General observations from the study: Every seasonal influenza vaccination brings in few new T cells, the authors suggested.

TCRdb reprocessed the RT-PCR reads with MiXCR, giving one entry per CDR3 protein. The sample consists of roughly 190,000 distinct CDR3 sequences, over 13% of them appearing once. In the case of this clonotype: Its antigen is currently unknown. The junction shows a germline mismatch at one end, possibly a read error.

The starting material was CD8+ T cells sorted from PBMCs, obtained roughly 5 days after vaccination. The clonotype originates from a man aged 45-65 years who received an inactivated influenza vaccine.

This CDR3 is CAWKGYDNQPQHF. CDR3 coding DNA: TGTGCTTGGAAAGGTTACGACAATCAGCCCCAGCATTTT. The chain joins TRBV30 to TRBJ1-5; no definite D call. The CDR3 has 13 amino acids. Looked up from germline, CDR1 is GTSNPN and CDR2 is SVGIG (reference sequence). The full variable domain, its missing parts supplied by reference TRBV30 and TRBJ1-5, is SQTIHQWPATLVQPVGSPLSLECTVEGTSNPNLYWYRQAAGRGLQLLFYSVGIGQISSEVPQNLSASRPQDRQFILSSKKLLLSDSGFYLCAWKGYDNQPQHFGDGTRLSIL.